The sequence of this T cell receptor beta chain was determined in a study of cytomegalovirus exposure and HLA in healthy donors. Overall study: A prior study identified 110 million or so unique TCR beta sequences from around 180 million T cells. Genotyping showed approximately 81% of roughly 400 donors falling in the Caucasian-associated ancestry cluster. Study-wide points: Being productive about 87% or about 30% of the time was typical of most TCR beta V segments in an earlier analysis.

Concerning this clone itself: Antigen specificity is unknown.

This CDR3 comprises 14 residues. Germline V lookup: CDR1 LNHDA, CDR2 SQIVND (reference sequence). V lost 3 bases, J lost 2 bases, and 11 bases lay in between. Primers: 60 Vbeta forward and 13 Jbeta reverse. Assay: immunoSEQ multiplex PCR; the TCRdb copy retains only in-frame clones and omits some. The sample shows about 98,000 clones, 70% to 80% of them seen only once. The sequenced sample was PBMCs. The chain recombines TRBV19 with TRBJ2-7, with D tentatively TRBD1 (6 bases). This clonotype was obtained from a man younger than 30 in good health and CMV-seropositive. The CDR3 DNA sequence: TGTGCCAGTAGTATGCTTGGGGGCACCTACGAGCAGTACTTC. This encodes CASSMLGGTYEQYF. The full variable domain, rest sourced from reference TRBV19 and TRBJ2-7, is DGGITQSPKYLFRKEGQNVTLSCEQNLNHDAMYWYRQDPGQGLRLIYYSQIVNDFQKGDIAEGYSVSREKKESFPLTVTSAQKNPTAFYLCASSMLGGTYEQYFGPGTRLTVT.